The T cell receptor (beta chain) under discussion was sequenced for a study of blood T cell repertoires in COVID-19 (dated by TCRdb to 2018 to 2020). Background on the whole study: Collaborator samples came from the United States, Italy and Spain and covered acute and convalescent phases of COVID-19. The dataset comprised deeply sampled blood TCRbeta repertoires from subjects exposed to, actively infected with, or recovered from COVID-19. The samples were drawn from the first 160 participants of the ongoing ImmuneRACE study and from 1,254 subjects provided by 6 global collaborators. The repertoires were made available in a free public database intended to serve as a resource for research on the immune response to SARS-CoV-2. Sample metadata almost always included a de-identified subject ID, COVID-19 status, age in years and sex. Where available, HLA class I and class II types were taken from metadata supplied by the sample provider and were not determined by assay-based typing. The material from the prospective study consisted of cDNA or gDNA derived from T cells, B-cell-depleted T cells, or PBMCs. What the research found in general, with its limitations: The amount of clinical and demographic metadata varied by source and participant and was provided uncurated.

Collaborating institutions collected whole blood in K2EDTA tubes following their own protocols. For TCRbeta analysis, collaborators shipped samples as frozen whole blood, isolated PBMCs, or DNA extracted from either of those sample types. Of note for this clone: The specificity of this receptor is unknown. Base qualities are not recorded, but no much larger clone differs from it by a single base.

TCRbeta CDR3 regions were amplified from genomic DNA by means of the immunoSEQ Assay, a bias-controlled multiplex PCR. Under the source paper's analysis protocol: The number of nucleated cells in each sample was estimated by amplification of reference gene primers within the assay. To quantify the absolute abundance of each unique TCRbeta CDR3 rearrangement, sequence reads were collapsed and filtered. For each sample, productive Simpson clonality was calculated as the square root of Simpson's diversity index across productive rearrangements. Held by TCRdb, this immuneACCESS table contains in-frame sequences only and omits some clones. Under half of the omission traces to an unresolved V gene where checked; the cause of the rest is unknown. V, J and clone size were drawn from that table, and D and trimming were deduced from the DNA. This sample has nearly 350,000 clones in its table, and approximately 82% of those were observed once. The top ten clones comprise 2.5% to 3.5% of the sample.

The sequenced sample consisted of peripheral blood. The sequence came from a man in his thirties or forties with active or convalescent COVID-19.

In nucleotides, the sequence is TGTGCCAGCAGTCACAGCCAATCCTATGGCTACACCTTC. It translates as CASSHSQSYGYTF. The rearranged segments are TRBV6-2 or TRBV6-3 and TRBJ1-2; the D gene cannot be named for sure. Spanning cysteine to phenylalanine, the CDR3 consists of 13 amino acids. Only the CDR3 part of the read is kept: 39 bases, read in frame from the first base. Trimming at the junction amounts to 5 bases on V and 4 bases on J, and the germline ends lie 11 bases apart. The germline V gene gives CDR1 as MNHEY and CDR2 as SVGEGT.